This T cell receptor beta chain was observed in a study of PD-1 blockade in classical Hodgkin lymphoma. For the study at large: Patients were infused with nivolumab 3 mg/kg every 2 weeks.

Note on this clone: The antigen is not known.

Assay used: immunoSEQ multiplex PCR; TCRdb lists only in-frame clones, some missing. The repertoire has 31,000 or so clones, 81% of them found once; the top ten carry approximately 17%. The study's findings and limits: Patients newly diagnosed and complete responders had comparable baseline diversity. It was CD4+ TCR diversity, not CD8+, that rose significantly by C4D1. The causes of the repertoire differences, possibly disease activity or prior therapy, remain undefined.

The CDR3 consists of 14 residues. The germline gives CDR1 MNHNS, CDR2 SASEGT. Germline trimming cut 5 bases from V and 6 bases from J; bases unmatched to any gene: 5. Time point indicated: cycle 4 day 1 (C4D1), after six to seven weeks of nivolumab. There was relapse after autologous stem cell transplantation in every patient, and there was variation in brentuximab vedotin exposure. The J gene is TRBJ1-5, the V gene TRBV6-1, with 9 bases lining up with TRBD1. This clonotype was obtained from a human donor with classical Hodgkin lymphoma. The specimen was peripheral blood mononuclear cells (PBMCs), collected before the fourth cycle of nivolumab. CDR3 DNA sequence: TGTGCCAGCAGTCCTCGACAGGGGGGTCAGCCCCAGCATTTT. Amino acid sequence: CASSPRQGGQPQHF.